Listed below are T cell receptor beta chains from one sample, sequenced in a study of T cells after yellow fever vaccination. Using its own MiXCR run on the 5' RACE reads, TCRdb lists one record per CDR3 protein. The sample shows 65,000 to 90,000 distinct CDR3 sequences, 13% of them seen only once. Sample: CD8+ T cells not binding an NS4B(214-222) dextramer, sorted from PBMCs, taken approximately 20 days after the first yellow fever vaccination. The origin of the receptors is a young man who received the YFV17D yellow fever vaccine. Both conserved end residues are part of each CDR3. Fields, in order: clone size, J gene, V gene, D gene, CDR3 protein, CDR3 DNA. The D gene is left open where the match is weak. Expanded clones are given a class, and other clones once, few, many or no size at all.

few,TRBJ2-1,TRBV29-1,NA,CSVARGNEQFF,TGCAGCGTTGCCAGGGGCAATGAGCAGTTCTTC
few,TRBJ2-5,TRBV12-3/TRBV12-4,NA,CASSLASPETQYF,TGTGCCAGCAGTTTAGCCAGTCCAGAGACCCAGTACTTC
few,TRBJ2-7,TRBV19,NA,CASSIQGLGEQYF,TGTGCCAGTAGTATTCAGGGTCTGGGAGAGCAGTACTTC
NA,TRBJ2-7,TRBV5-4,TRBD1,CASSLPGQGSYEQYF,TGTGCCAGCAGCTTGCCGGGACAGGGGTCCTACGAGCAGTACTTC
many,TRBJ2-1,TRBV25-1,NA,CASSVRGARIYNEQFF,TGTGCCAGCAGTGTCCGGGGGGCCAGGATATACAATGAGCAGTTCTTC
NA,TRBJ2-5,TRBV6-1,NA,CASKVHRQETQYF,TGTGCCAGCAAGGTACACCGCCAAGAGACCCAGTACTTC
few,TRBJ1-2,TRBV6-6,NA,CASTNPGHRGYTF,TGTGCCAGCACCAACCCAGGTCATCGGGGCTACACCTTC
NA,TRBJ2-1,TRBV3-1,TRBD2,CASSRSGGAANEQFF,TGTGCCAGCAGCCGTAGCGGGGGGGCGGCAAATGAGCAGTTCTTC
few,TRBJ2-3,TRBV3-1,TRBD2,CASSLRLAGRSASTDTQYF,TGTGCCAGCAGCCTTCGACTAGCGGGCCGTTCCGCTAGCACAGATACGCAGTATTTT
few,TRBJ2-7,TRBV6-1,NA,CASRVTHGSSYEQYF,TGTGCCAGCAGAGTGACCCACGGGAGCTCCTACGAGCAGTACTTC
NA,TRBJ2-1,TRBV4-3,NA,CASSQDYGSPYNEQFF,TGCGCCAGCAGCCAAGATTACGGGTCACCCTACAATGAGCAGTTCTTC
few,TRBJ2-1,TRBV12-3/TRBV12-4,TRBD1,CASSLDRGSYNEQFF,TGTGCCAGCAGTCTAGACAGGGGCTCCTACAATGAGCAGTTCTTC
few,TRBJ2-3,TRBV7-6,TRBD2,CASSQESAGGILSTDTQYF,TGTGCCAGCAGCCAAGAATCGGCGGGGGGAATTTTAAGCACAGATACGCAGTATTTT
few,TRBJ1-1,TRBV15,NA,CATSRERGGRTEAFF,TGTGCCACCAGCAGAGAAAGGGGGGGGCGGACTGAAGCTTTCTTT
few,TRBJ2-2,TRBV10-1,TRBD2,CASSESKRGANTGELFF,TGCGCCAGCAGTGAGTCAAAGCGGGGGGCGAACACCGGGGAGCTGTTTTTT
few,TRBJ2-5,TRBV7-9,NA,CASSLGSRGQETQYF,TGTGCCAGCAGCTTAGGGAGCCGAGGACAAGAGACCCAGTACTTC
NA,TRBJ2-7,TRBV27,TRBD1,CASSPRDRVSEQYF,TGTGCCAGCAGTCCTAGGGACAGGGTGAGCGAGCAGTACTTC
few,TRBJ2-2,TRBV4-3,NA,CASSQGEIPTANTGELFF,TGCGCCAGCAGCCAAGGGGAAATCCCCACCGCGAACACCGGGGAGCTGTTTTTT
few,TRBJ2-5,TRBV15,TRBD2,CATARGLAGTQETQYF,TGTGCCACCGCCAGAGGACTAGCGGGGACCCAAGAGACCCAGTACTTC
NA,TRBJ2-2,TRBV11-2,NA,CASSLGGPGGELFF,TGTGCCAGCAGCTTAGGGGGCCCAGGCGGGGAGCTGTTTTTT
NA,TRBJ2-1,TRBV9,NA,CASSVGGGNTNEQFF,TGTGCCAGCAGCGTAGGGGGCGGGAACACCAATGAGCAGTTCTTC
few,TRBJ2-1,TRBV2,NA,CASTIGETRRYNEQFF,TGTGCCAGCACCATAGGCGAGACACGGAGATACAATGAGCAGTTCTTC
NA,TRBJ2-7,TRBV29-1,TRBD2,CSVESSREGVSYEQYF,TGCAGCGTTGAATCGTCCCGGGAGGGGGTCTCCTACGAGCAGTACTTC
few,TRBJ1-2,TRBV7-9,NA,CASSPGAAANYGYTF,TGTGCCAGCAGCCCAGGGGCAGCCGCTAACTATGGCTACACCTTC
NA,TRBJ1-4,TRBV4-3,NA,CASSQGQGLTAYNEKLFF,TGCGCCAGCAGCCAAGGTCAGGGCCTCACCGCTTATAATGAAAAACTGTTTTTT
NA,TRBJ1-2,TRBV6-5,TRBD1,CAGSPDRRGYTF,TGTGCCGGCAGCCCGGACAGGCGAGGCTACACCTTC
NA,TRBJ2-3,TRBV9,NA,CASSTSWGSTDTQYF,TGTGCCAGCAGCACTAGTTGGGGTAGCACAGATACGCAGTATTTT